This T cell receptor (beta chain) was observed in a study of blood T cells in healthy people across ages. In terms of origin and age, donors were healthy Caucasian individuals from Russia aged about 6 to 90. Primers used in a second PCR of about 7 to 12 cycles were a sample-barcoded 5' primer and a J-beta primer mix. TCRdb analysed the 5' RACE reads with MiXCR anew, one entry per CDR3 protein. The sample shows roughly 1.5 million distinct CDR3 sequences, 42% of them seen only once. The CDR3 consists of 16 residues. Germline V CDR1 and CDR2: SGHNT, YENEEA. The trim removed 4 bases at V and 5 bases at J, leaving 9 bases unmatched. Whole-study results and caveats: Leaving the PBMCs unsorted stopped any conclusive comparison of naive versus antigen-experienced cells. One million T cells yielded diversity estimates that were considered underestimates.

As for this clonotype: Its cognate antigen is unknown.

This sequence was found in a woman aged 18-29 years in good health. V and J are TRBV11-3 and TRBJ2-1; 9 positions agree with TRBD2. Sample: blood. This CDR3 is CASSSEWTSANNEQFF. DNA of the CDR3: TGTGCCAGCAGCTCAGAATGGACTAGCGCAAACAATGAGCAGTTCTTC.